The next 15 T cell receptor beta chains were all read from a single sample in a study of OX40 agonist ivuxolimab in advanced cancers. This table comes from immunoSEQ multiplex PCR, and its TCRdb copy is limited to in-frame clones, with some not included. This sample yields about 73,000 clones, of which about nine tenths are seen a single time; about 10% belongs to the top ten. The sequences come from CD4+ or CD8+ T cells sorted from blood, collected in a trial of the OX40 agonist ivuxolimab. These receptors all stem from an adult with an advanced solid tumor such as melanoma, head and neck, liver or kidney cancer.

The chain links TRBV5-6 to TRBJ1-1; 7 nucleotides agree with TRBD1. The CDR3 totals 14 residues. Germline V gives CDR1 SGHDT, CDR2 YYEEEE. V shed 2 bases, J shed 6 bases, and the junction held 7 bases outside the gene matches. Written as DNA, the CDR3 is TGTGCCAGCAGCTTCGACAGGGCGATCCCTGAAGCTTTCTTT. Residues: CASSFDRAIPEAFF. The variable domain in full, completed from reference TRBV5-6 and TRBJ1-1, reads DAGVTQSPTHLIKTRGQQVTLRCSPKSGHDTVSWYQQALGQGPQFIFQYYEEEERQRGNFPDRFSGHQFPNYSSELNVNALLLGDSALYLCASSFDRAIPEAFFGQGTRLTVV.

V is TRBV9 and J is TRBJ1-1; D not resolved. V was cut by 0 bases and J by 2 bases, with 2 bases left in between. CDR3 length equals 12 residues. The germline V gene has CDR1 SGDLS and CDR2 YYNGEE. CDR3 sequence (DNA): TGTGCCAGCAGCGTAGTCAACACTGAAGCTTTCTTT. This encodes CASSVVNTEAFF.

V and J are TRBV4-1 and TRBJ1-4; D gene unclear. From germline, CDR1 is MGHRA and CDR2 YSYEKL. The V end was cut by 4 bases, the J end by 6 bases, with 15 bases between. This CDR3 comprises 15 residues. The CDR3 DNA is TGCGCCAGCAGCCGACACCCCCAAGGCGATGAAAAACTGTTTTTT. This gives the protein CASSRHPQGDEKLFF.

This clone has just one count. The V and J genes are TRBV6-6 and TRBJ2-1; D remains ambiguous. There are 14 residues in the CDR3. The V end lost 4 bases, the J end lost 3 bases, and 10 bases lay between the germline ends. CDR1 MNHNY and CDR2 SVGAGI come from the germline V gene (reference sequence). The CDR3 spells CASSLGPHYNEQFF. The CDR3 nucleotides read TGTGCCAGCAGTTTGGGCCCGCACTACAATGAGCAGTTCTTC.

The genes are TRBV5-4 and TRBJ1-1, with D unresolved. Germline assignment: CDR1 SGHNT and CDR2 YYREEE (reference sequence). This CDR3 spans 14 amino acids. The germline V and J ends were trimmed by 4 bases and 5 bases, with 15 bases remaining between them. The CDR3 nucleotides read TGTGCCAGCAGCAGCCGGGCTGCGGGTACTGAAGCTTTCTTT. Protein sequence: CASSSRAAGTEAFF.

The CDR3 DNA sequence: TGCGCCAGCAGCTTGGTCGGCCTAGCGGGAACCGAGCAGTACTTC. Its translation: CASSLVGLAGTEQYF. The rearrangement links TRBV5-1 to TRBJ2-7, with 9 positions matching TRBD2. This CDR3 spans 15 amino acids. Germline V gene lookup returns CDR1 SGHRS and CDR2 YFSETQ. The trim removed 0 bases at V and 6 bases at J, leaving 7 bases unmatched.

The chain is built from TRBV2 and TRBJ2-7; 9 bases agree with TRBD1. The V and J ends lost 4 bases and 2 bases, in that order; junction bases with no gene match: 0. The CDR3 is 13 amino acids. Germline V gene lookup returns CDR1 SNHLY and CDR2 FYNNEI. CDR3 nucleotide sequence: TGTGCCAGCAGTGGACAGGGGGCCTACGAGCAGTACTTC. Translating it yields CASSGQGAYEQYF. Looking up the rest from reference TRBV2 and TRBJ2-7 gives the full variable domain: EPEVTQTPSHQVTQMGQEVILRCVPISNHLYFYWYRQILGQKVEFLVSFYNNEISEKSEIFDDQFSVERPDGSNFTLKIRSTKLEDSAMYFCASSGQGAYEQYFGPGTRLTVT.

V is TRBV5-1 and J is TRBJ2-7; D remains unclear. CDR1 is SGHRS and CDR2 is YFSETQ in the germline V gene. Trimming stripped 4 bases from V and 7 bases from J, with 12 bases between. CDR3 length: 12 residues. Here the CDR3 reads CASSPYPGEQYF. For the CDR3, the DNA is TGCGCCAGCAGCCCGTACCCTGGGGAGCAGTACTTC.

This clone was detected only a few times. The genes are TRBV7-8 and TRBJ2-7; either TRBD1 or TRBD2 may fit D (6 bases each). Germline V gene lookup returns CDR1 SGHVS and CDR2 FQNEAQ. V was shortened by 1 base and J by 0 bases, with 10 bases between the two germline ends. The CDR3 consists of 15 residues. This CDR3 reads CASSLVGGGSYEQYF. CDR3 coding DNA: TGTGCCAGCAGCTTAGTAGGAGGGGGCTCCTACGAGCAGTACTTC.

The chain joins TRBV4-1 to TRBJ2-1; weak D call: TRBD2 (6 bases). Looked up from germline, CDR1 is MGHRA and CDR2 is YSYEKL. V lost 4 bases, J lost 4 bases, and 11 bases lay in between. This CDR3 spans 14 amino acids. CDR3 in amino acids: CASSLGGAYNEQFF. The CDR3 region has the DNA TGCGCCAGCAGCCTGGGGGGAGCGTACAATGAGCAGTTCTTC.

This chain links TRBV7-2 with TRBJ2-7; 15 bases align to TRBD2. CDR3 length: 15 amino acids. Germline CDR1 is SGHTA and CDR2 is FQGNSA. The V segment lost 4 bases and the J segment 3 bases; nucleotides outside the gene matches: 1. CDR3 loop: CASSWGLAGGYEQYF. The CDR3 DNA follows: TGTGCCAGCAGCTGGGGACTAGCGGGGGGCTACGAGCAGTACTTC.

This clone was picked up one time. The CDR3 spells CASSTGQGNLETQYF. The CDR3 DNA follows: TGCGCCAGCAGCACGGGACAGGGGAATTTAGAGACCCAGTACTTC. The chain carries TRBV5-1 and TRBJ2-5, with 10 bases matching TRBD1. The CDR3 spans 15 residues. Germline lookup yields CDR1 SGHRS and CDR2 YFSETQ. With V trimmed by 4 bases and J by 4 bases, 7 bases remained unmatched.

The chain carries TRBV28 and TRBJ2-3; 13 bases agree with TRBD2. The CDR3 is 15 amino acids. After removal of 7 bases from V and 4 bases from J, the junction contained 5 bases not matched to a gene. CDR1 and CDR2 (germline): MDHEN, SYDVKM. CDR3 region: CASTQLAGGADTQYF. Here the CDR3 DNA reads TGTGCCAGCACCCAACTAGCGGGAGGGGCAGATACGCAGTATTTT.

V usage is TRBV2 and J usage is TRBJ2-1, with TRBD2 as a possible D gene (6 bases). V lost 4 bases and J 0 bases, leaving 13 bases between the germline ends. This CDR3 is 16 amino acids long. The germline gives CDR1 SNHLY, CDR2 FYNNEI. CDR3 protein: CASSGVVAVSYNEQFF. In DNA, the CDR3 is TGTGCCAGCAGTGGTGTGGTAGCGGTCTCCTACAATGAGCAGTTCTTC. The full variable domain, completed using reference TRBV2 and TRBJ2-1, is EPEVTQTPSHQVTQMGQEVILRCVPISNHLYFYWYRQILGQKVEFLVSFYNNEISEKSEIFDDQFSVERPDGSNFTLKIRSTKLEDSAMYFCASSGVVAVSYNEQFFGPGTRLTVL.

This clone has only a few counts. The V and J genes are TRBV27 and TRBJ2-2; D is unclear. V dropped 3 bases and J dropped 6 bases, with 8 bases sitting between them. The CDR3 spans 13 residues. Germline V CDR1 and CDR2: MNHEY, SMNVEV (reference sequence). The CDR3 sequence is CASSFMGSGELFF. In nucleotides, the CDR3 is TGTGCCAGCAGTTTTATGGGGTCCGGGGAGCTGTTTTTT.